These T cell receptor beta chains were read from a single sample in a study of T cells in Graves' hyperthyroidism and ophthalmopathy. TCRdb processed the multiplex PCR reads anew with MiXCR; each CDR3 protein has one entry. The sample comprises more than 500,000 distinct CDR3 sequences, approximately 15% of which are singletons, and around 14% rests with the top ten. The sequencing sample was made of blood. These receptors were taken from a woman between 40 and 50 years old with Graves' hyperthyroidism. Each CDR3 is given with its conserved first and last residue. Each record gives: J gene, clone size, D gene, V gene, CDR3 DNA, CDR3 protein. A D gene is named only where the DNA matches it firmly. Rows give clone size only sometimes, using once, few, many, or a class for an expanded clone.

TRBJ2-1,many,TRBD1,TRBV20-1,TGCAGTGCCATCATACAGGGGGTTCGCGGATTAAACTCCAATGAGCAGTTCTTC,CSAIIQGVRGLNSNEQFF
TRBJ2-5,few,NA,TRBV4-1,TGCGCCAGCAGCCAAGCAGGGGGAGGGGAGACCCAGTACTTC,CASSQAGGGETQYF
TRBJ2-2,few,NA,TRBV19,TGTGCCAGTAGTCTGAGAGGACGATTCACCGGGGAGCTGTTTTTT,CASSLRGRFTGELFF
TRBJ2-3,many,TRBD2,TRBV20-1,TGCAGTGCTAGAAGGGCGGGAGTGACAGATACGCAGTATTTT,CSARRAGVTDTQYF
TRBJ2-3,many,NA,TRBV5-1,TGCGCCAGCAGCGCGGGACAGTTTAGCACAGATACGCAGTATTTT,CASSAGQFSTDTQYF
TRBJ1-1,NA,NA,TRBV6-1,TGTGCCAGCAGCCCCGATACCGGGGGGAACACTGAAGCTTTCTTT,CASSPDTGGNTEAFF
TRBJ1-3,few,NA,TRBV9,TGTGCCAGCAGCGTAGGTGCCCCTGGGGGAGAGGATTGGAACACCATATATTTT,CASSVGAPGGEDWNTIYF
TRBJ2-1,many,NA,TRBV28,TGTGCCAGCAAAGTAGGGGGACGAGGCTCCTACAATGAGCAGTTCTTC,CASKVGGRGSYNEQFF
TRBJ1-3,NA,NA,TRBV9,TGTGCCAGCAGCCGGGGGGGCTCTGGAAACACCATATATTTT,CASSRGGSGNTIYF
TRBJ2-1,many,NA,TRBV2,TGTGCCAGCAGTGCTAGGTCGGTAAATGAGCAGTTCTTC,CASSARSVNEQFF
TRBJ2-2,few,NA,TRBV5-5,TGTGCCAGCAGCTTGTCGCAGAGGGGGAACACCGGGGAGCTGTTTTTT,CASSLSQRGNTGELFF
TRBJ1-1,few,NA,TRBV10-1,TGCGCCAGCAGTGAGTCCGGAGAGGGAGTGAACACTGAAGCTTTCTTT,CASSESGEGVNTEAFF
TRBJ1-4,many,NA,TRBV7-2,TGTGCCAGCAGCTCAGGGGCCCCAAGGGAAAAACTGTTTTTT,CASSSGAPREKLFF
TRBJ2-7,many,TRBD2,TRBV3-1,TGTGCCAGCAACCCGGGACTAGAGTTTTCCGAGCAGTACTTC,CASNPGLEFSEQYF
TRBJ1-5,many,NA,TRBV28,TGTGCCAGCAGATTACAGGGAGCGGCCTATCAGCCCCAGCATTTT,CASRLQGAAYQPQHF
TRBJ2-6,few,NA,TRBV12-3/TRBV12-4,TGTGCCAGCAGTTTTAATGTGGGTGTATCAGGGGCCAACGTCCTGACTTTC,CASSFNVGVSGANVLTF
TRBJ2-4,NA,TRBD2,TRBV11-2,TGCGCCAGCAGCCAAGATCCACTAGCGGGAAACATTCAGTACTTC,CASSQDPLAGNIQYF